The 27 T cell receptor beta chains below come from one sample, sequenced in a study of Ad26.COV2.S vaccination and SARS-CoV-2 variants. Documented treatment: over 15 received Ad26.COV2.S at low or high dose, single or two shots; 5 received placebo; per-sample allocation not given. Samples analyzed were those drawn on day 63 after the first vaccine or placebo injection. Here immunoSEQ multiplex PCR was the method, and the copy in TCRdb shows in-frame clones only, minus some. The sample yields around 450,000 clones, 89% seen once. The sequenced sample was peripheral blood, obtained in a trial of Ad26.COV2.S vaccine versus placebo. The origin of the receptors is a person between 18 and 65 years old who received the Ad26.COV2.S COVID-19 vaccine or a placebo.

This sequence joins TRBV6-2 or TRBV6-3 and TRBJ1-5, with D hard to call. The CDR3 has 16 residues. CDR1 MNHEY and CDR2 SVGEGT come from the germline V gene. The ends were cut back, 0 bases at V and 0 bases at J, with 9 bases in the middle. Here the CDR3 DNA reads TGTGCCAGCAGTTACTCCATGGGTCATAGCAATCAGCCCCAGCATTTT. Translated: CASSYSMGHSNQPQHF.

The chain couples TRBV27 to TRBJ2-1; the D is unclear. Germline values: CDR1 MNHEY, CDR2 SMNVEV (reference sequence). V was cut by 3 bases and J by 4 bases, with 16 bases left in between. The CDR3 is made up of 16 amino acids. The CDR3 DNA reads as TGTGCCAGCAGTTTTGACCCGGGTTCGGCTTACAATGAGCAGTTCTTC. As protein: CASSFDPGSAYNEQFF.

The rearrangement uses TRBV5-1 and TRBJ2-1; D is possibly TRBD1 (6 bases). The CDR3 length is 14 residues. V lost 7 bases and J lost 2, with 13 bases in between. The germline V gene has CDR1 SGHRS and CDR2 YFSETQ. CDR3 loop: CASHRDNTYNEQFF. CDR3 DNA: TGCGCCAGCCACCGGGACAACACCTACAATGAGCAGTTCTTC. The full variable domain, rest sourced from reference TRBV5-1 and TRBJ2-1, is KAGVTQTPRYLIKTRGQQVTLSCSPISGHRSVSWYQQTPGQGLQFLFEYFSETQRNKGNFPGRFSGRQFSNSRSEMNVSTLELGDSALYLCASHRDNTYNEQFFGPGTRLTVL.

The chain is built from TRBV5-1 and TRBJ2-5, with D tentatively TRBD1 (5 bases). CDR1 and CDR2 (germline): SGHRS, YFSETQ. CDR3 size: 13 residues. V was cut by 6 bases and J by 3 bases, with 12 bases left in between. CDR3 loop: CASKQGVEETQYF. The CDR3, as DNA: TGCGCCAGCAAGCAAGGGGTTGAAGAGACCCAGTACTTC.

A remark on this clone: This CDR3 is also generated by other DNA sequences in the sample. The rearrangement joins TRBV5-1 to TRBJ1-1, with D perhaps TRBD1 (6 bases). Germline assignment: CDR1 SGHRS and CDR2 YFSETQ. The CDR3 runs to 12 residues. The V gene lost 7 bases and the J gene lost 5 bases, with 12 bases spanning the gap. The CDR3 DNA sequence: TGCGCCAGCTCTCAACAGGGTACTGAAGCTTTCTTT. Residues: CASSQQGTEAFF.

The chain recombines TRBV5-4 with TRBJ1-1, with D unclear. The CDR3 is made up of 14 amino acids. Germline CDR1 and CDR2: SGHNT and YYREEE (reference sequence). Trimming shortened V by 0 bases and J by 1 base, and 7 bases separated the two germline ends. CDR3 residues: CASSLDRSNTEAFF. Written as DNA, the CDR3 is TGTGCCAGCAGCTTGGACAGATCGAACACTGAAGCTTTCTTT.

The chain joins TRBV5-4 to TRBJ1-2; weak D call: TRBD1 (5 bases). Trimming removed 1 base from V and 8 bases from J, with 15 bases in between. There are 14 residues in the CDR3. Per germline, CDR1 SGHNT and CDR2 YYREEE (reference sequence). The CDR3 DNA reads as TGTGCCAGCAGCTTGCGCCCGGGGGAGAGAGGCTACACCTTC. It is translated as CASSLRPGERGYTF.

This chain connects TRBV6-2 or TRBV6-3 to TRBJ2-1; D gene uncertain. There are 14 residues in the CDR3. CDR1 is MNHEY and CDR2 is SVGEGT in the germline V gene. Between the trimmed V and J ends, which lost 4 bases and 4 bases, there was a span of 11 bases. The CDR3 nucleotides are TGTGCCAGCAGTTGGGTTTTAGCTTACAATGAGCAGTTCTTC. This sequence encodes CASSWVLAYNEQFF.

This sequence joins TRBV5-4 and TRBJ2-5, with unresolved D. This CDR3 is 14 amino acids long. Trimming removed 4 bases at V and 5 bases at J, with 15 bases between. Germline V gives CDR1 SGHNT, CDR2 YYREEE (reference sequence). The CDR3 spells CASSQRSGKETQYF. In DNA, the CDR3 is TGTGCCAGCAGCCAAAGAAGTGGAAAGGAGACCCAGTACTTC. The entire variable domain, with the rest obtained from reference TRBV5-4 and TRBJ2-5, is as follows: ETGVTQSPTHLIKTRGQQVTLRCSSQSGHNTVSWYQQALGQGPQFIFQYYREEENGRGNFPPRFSGLQFPNYSSELNVNALELDDSALYLCASSQRSGKETQYFGPGTRLLVL.

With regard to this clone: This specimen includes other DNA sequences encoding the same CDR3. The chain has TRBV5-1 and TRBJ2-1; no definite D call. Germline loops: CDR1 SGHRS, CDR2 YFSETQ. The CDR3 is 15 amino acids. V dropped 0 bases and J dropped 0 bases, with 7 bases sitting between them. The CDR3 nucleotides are TGCGCCAGCAGCTTGGCGAGCAGCTCCTACAATGAGCAGTTCTTC. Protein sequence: CASSLASSSYNEQFF.

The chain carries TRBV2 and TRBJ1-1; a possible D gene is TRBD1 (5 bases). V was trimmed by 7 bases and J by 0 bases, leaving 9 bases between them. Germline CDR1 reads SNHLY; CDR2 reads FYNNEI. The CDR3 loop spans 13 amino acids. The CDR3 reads CASTAGMNTEAFF. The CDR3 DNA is TGTGCCAGCACGGCAGGGATGAACACTGAAGCTTTCTTT.

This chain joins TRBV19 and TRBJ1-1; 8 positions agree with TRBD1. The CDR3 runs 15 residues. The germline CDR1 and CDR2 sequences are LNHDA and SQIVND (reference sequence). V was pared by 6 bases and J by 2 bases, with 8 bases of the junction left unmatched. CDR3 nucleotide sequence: TGTGCCAGTAGATCTTGGGACAGGAAAAACACTGAAGCTTTCTTT. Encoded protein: CASRSWDRKNTEAFF.

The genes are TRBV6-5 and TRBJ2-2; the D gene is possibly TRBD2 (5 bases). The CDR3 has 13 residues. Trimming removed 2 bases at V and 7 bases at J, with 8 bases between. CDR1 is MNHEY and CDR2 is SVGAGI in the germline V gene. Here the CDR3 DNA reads TGTGCCAGCAGTTACCGGGGTAGCGGGGAGCTGTTTTTT. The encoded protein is CASSYRGSGELFF.

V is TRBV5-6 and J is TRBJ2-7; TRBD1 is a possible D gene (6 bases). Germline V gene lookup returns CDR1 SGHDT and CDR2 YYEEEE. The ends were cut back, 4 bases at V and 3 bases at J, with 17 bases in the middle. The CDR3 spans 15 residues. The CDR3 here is CASSRSPGDGYEQYV. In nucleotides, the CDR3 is TGTGCCAGCAGCCGATCGCCAGGGGATGGCTACGAGCAGTACGTC.

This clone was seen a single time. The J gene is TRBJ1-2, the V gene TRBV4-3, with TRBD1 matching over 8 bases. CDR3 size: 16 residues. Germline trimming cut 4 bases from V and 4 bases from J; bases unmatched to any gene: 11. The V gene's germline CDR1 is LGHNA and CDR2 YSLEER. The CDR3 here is CASSRLGQGSFYGYTF. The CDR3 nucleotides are TGCGCCAGCAGCCGACTCGGACAGGGATCCTTCTATGGCTACACCTTC.

The CDR3, as DNA: TGTGCCAGCAGCCAAGGGGCAGGCGGCTATGGCTACACCTTC. It yields the protein CASSQGAGGYGYTF. V and J are TRBV3-1 (or the pseudogene TRBV3-2) and TRBJ1-2; D gene uncertain. The CDR3 extends over 14 amino acids. In germline, CDR1 is LGHDT, CDR2 YNNKEL (reference sequence). V was pared by 1 base and J by 4 bases, with 10 bases between.

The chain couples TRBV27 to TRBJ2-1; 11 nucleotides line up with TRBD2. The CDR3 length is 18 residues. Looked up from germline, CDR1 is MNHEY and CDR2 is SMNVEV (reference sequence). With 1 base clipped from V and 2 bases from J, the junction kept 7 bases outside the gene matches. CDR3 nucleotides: TGTGCCAGCAGTTTATTTTACCTAGCGGGAGGAACCTACAATGAGCAGTTCTTC. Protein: CASSLFYLAGGTYNEQFF.

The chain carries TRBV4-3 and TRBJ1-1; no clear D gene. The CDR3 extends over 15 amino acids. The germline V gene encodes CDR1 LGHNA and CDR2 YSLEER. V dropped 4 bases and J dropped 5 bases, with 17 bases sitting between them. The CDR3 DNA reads TGCGCCAGCAGCCTCAACCCACACCCGGGGACTGAAGCTTTCTTT. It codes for CASSLNPHPGTEAFF.

CDR3 residues: CASSITVDHEKLFF. The CDR3 bases are TGTGCCAGCTCAATTACAGTGGACCATGAAAAACTGTTTTTT. The chain couples TRBV18 to TRBJ1-4; unclear D gene. The CDR3 has 14 residues. V lost 5 bases to trimming and J lost 6 bases, with 13 bases between them. Germline V gene sequence: CDR1 KGHSH, CDR2 LQKENI.

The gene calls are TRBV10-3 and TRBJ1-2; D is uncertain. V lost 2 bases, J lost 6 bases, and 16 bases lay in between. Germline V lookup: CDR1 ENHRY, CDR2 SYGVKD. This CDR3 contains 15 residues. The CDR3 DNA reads TGTGCCATCAGTGAGGAGAGCTCCCCAAGGGATGGCTACACCTTC. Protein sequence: CAISEESSPRDGYTF.

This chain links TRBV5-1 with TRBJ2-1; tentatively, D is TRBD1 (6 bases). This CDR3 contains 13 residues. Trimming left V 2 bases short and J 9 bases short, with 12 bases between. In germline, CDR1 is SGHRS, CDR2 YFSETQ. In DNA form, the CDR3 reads TGCGCCAGCAGCTTACAGGGTTCGGGTGAGCAGTTCTTC. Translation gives CASSLQGSGEQFF.

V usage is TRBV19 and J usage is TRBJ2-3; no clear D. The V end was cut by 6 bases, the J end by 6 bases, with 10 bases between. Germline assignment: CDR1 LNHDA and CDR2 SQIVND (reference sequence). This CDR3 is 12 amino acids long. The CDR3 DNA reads TGTGCCAGTAGGGCCCACTCGGATACGCAGTATTTT. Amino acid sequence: CASRAHSDTQYF.

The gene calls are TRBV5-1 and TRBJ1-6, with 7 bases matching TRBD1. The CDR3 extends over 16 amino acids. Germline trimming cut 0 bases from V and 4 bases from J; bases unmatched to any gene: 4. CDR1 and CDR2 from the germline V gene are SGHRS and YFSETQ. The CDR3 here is CASSLGAGGYNSPLHF. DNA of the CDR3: TGCGCCAGCAGCTTGGGGGCAGGGGGTTATAATTCACCCCTCCACTTT.

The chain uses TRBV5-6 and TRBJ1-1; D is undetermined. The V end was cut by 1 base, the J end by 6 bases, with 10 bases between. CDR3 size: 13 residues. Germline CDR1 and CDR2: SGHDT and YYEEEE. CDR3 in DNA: TGTGCCAGCAGCTTGCGAGGAACCTCTGAAGCTTTCTTT. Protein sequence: CASSLRGTSEAFF.

Here the CDR3 DNA reads TGTGCCAGCAGCCCGGACCTTATCGAAGGCTACACCTTC. It specifies CASSPDLIEGYTF. The V and J genes are TRBV5-6 and TRBJ1-2, with D unresolved. The germline CDR1 and CDR2 sequences are SGHDT and YYEEEE. The CDR3 is 13 residues long. Trimming cost V 4 bases and J 8 bases, with 15 bases left between them.

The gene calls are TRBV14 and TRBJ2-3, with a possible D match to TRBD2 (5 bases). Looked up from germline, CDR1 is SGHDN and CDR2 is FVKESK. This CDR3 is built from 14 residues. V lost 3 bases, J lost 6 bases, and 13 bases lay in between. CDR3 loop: CASSHTVGEDTQYF. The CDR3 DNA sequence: TGTGCCAGCAGCCACACCGTCGGGGAGGATACGCAGTATTTT.

CDR3 in DNA: TGCAGCGTTGTTGCGCGGGGTGGAGTGGATGAGCAGTTCTTC. Translated, it gives CSVVARGGVDEQFF. V and J are TRBV29-1 and TRBJ2-1, with D possibly matching TRBD2 (6 bases). This CDR3 has 14 amino acids. Germline assignment: CDR1 SQVTM and CDR2 ANQGSEA. The V end lost 4 bases, the J end lost 8 bases, and 18 bases lay between the germline ends.